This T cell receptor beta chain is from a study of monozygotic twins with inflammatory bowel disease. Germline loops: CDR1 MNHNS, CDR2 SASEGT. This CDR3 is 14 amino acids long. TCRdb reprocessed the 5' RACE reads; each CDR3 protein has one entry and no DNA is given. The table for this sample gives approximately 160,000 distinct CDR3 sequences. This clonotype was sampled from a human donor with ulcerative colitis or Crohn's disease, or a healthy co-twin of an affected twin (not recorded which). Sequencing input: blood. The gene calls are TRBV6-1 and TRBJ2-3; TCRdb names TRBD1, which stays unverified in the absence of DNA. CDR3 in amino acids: CASTVETGSDTQYF.